The clone carrying this TCR beta chain was seen only a few times. The repertoire was sequenced with immunoSEQ multiplex PCR; TCRdb's copy has only in-frame clones and lacks some. This sample has over a thousand clones, with 15% to 20% found just once. This sample was taken from a study of T cells in localized non-small cell lung cancer. V lost 0 bases to trimming and J lost 5 bases, with 14 bases between them. There are 15 residues in the CDR3. Per the germline V gene, CDR1 is SGDLS and CDR2 is YYNGEE. The specimen comprised lung tumor tissue, sampled before any cancer treatment. The sequence came from a woman aged 35 to 70 with stage I lung adenocarcinoma. This chain uses TRBV9 with TRBJ2-5; D unclear. The CDR3 DNA sequence: TGTGCCAGCAGCGTAGAGGTGCGACACGCTGAGACCCAGTACTTC. Amino acids: CASSVEVRHAETQYF.